A selection of T cell receptor beta chains follows, all from one sample in a study of cytotoxic CD8 clonotypes in ibrutinib-treated CLL. Clones were sequenced by immunoSEQ multiplex PCR, and TCRdb holds only the in-frame ones, with some missing. The sample holds more than 150,000 clones, over 60% seen once. The sequenced sample was PBMCs, obtained after 24 months of ibrutinib treatment. All receptors derive from a human donor with chronic lymphocytic leukemia. CDR3s include the opening cysteine and the closing phenylalanine or tryptophan. A D gene is named only where the DNA matches it firmly. Not all rows give a size; the values are once, few, many and, for expanded clones, a class.

cdr3_aa	cdr3_nt	v_call	j_call	clone_size	d_call
CASSSSSSSYEQYF	TGTGCCAGCAGCTCTTCTAGCTCCTCCTACGAGCAGTACTTC	TRBV9	TRBJ2-7	.	.
CASSRLGAGGDNEQFF	TGTGCCAGCAGCCGACTCGGGGCGGGAGGGGACAATGAGCAGTTCTTC	TRBV7-3	TRBJ2-1	.	TRBD2
CASTEGLAGPDEQFF	TGCGCCAGCACAGAGGGACTAGCGGGACCCGATGAGCAGTTCTTC	TRBV4-3	TRBJ2-1	.	TRBD2
CASSEVAGVFYEQYF	TGTGCCAGCAGTGAAGTAGCGGGAGTGTTCTACGAGCAGTACTTC	TRBV6-1	TRBJ2-7	.	TRBD2
CASSFGTGPDYTF	TGTGCCAGCAGTTTCGGTACAGGGCCAGACTACACCTTC	TRBV28	TRBJ1-2	few	.
CASSVGTANTEAFF	TGTGCCAGCAGCGTAGGGACAGCGAACACTGAAGCTTTCTTT	TRBV9	TRBJ1-1	once	.
CAWNEGRDYGYTF	TGTGCCTGGAACGAGGGTCGTGACTATGGCTACACCTTC	TRBV30	TRBJ1-2	.	.
CASRTSLYEQFF	TGTGCCAGTCGTACTAGTCTCTATGAGCAGTTCTTC	TRBV25-1	TRBJ2-1	few	.
CSVEEEVWRYTF	TGCAGCGTGGAAGAGGAGGTATGGCGCTACACCTTC	TRBV29-1	TRBJ1-2	once	.
CASSPSGTEFYNEQFF	TGTGCCAGCAGCCCCTCCGGGACAGAATTCTACAATGAGCAGTTCTTC	TRBV13	TRBJ2-1	.	TRBD1
CASSEVEGWTGELFF	TGTGCCAGCAGTGAAGTGGAGGGCTGGACCGGGGAGCTGTTTTTT	TRBV6-1	TRBJ2-2	.	.
CASSYSRTSGSYEQYF	TGTGCCAGCAGTTACAGTCGGACTAGCGGGAGCTACGAGCAGTACTTC	TRBV6-5	TRBJ2-7	.	TRBD2
CASSDWGNRDSGNQPQHF	TGTGCCAGCAGTGATTGGGGAAACAGGGATTCGGGCAATCAGCCCCAGCATTTT	TRBV6-1	TRBJ1-5	.	.
CASSPGVGGHNQPQHF	TGTGCCAGCAGCCCCGGGGTTGGGGGGCACAATCAGCCCCAGCATTTT	TRBV7-9	TRBJ1-5	.	.
CASSAGLDRTYNEQFF	TGTGCCAGCAGTGCCGGGTTGGACAGGACCTACAATGAGCAGTTCTTC	TRBV6-1	TRBJ2-1	.	TRBD1
CASSQTGTGANVLTF	TGTGCCAGCAGCCAGACAGGGACCGGGGCCAACGTCCTGACTTTC	TRBV7-2	TRBJ2-6	.	TRBD1
CASSVTLAGHRGTGELFF	TGTGCCAGCAGTGTCACGCTAGCGGGGCACCGGGGTACCGGGGAGCTGTTTTTT	TRBV9	TRBJ2-2	.	TRBD2
CASSLAVGGAGYRKFF	TGCGCCAGCAGCTTGGCGGTAGGGGGCGCAGGGTACCGTAAGTTCTTC	TRBV5-1	TRBJ2-1	.	TRBD1
CAWRRGSQYF	TGTGCCTGGAGAAGGGGTTCGCAGTATTTT	TRBV30	TRBJ2-3	.	.
CASSVGGSRAGQYF	TGTGCCAGCAGCGTAGGAGGTTCCCGGGCCGGACAGTACTTC	TRBV9	TRBJ2-7	few	.
CAWSVRTSGSYEQYF	TGTGCCTGGAGTGTACGTACTAGCGGGAGCTACGAGCAGTACTTC	TRBV30	TRBJ2-7	once	TRBD2
CASSVAAQETQYF	TGTGCCAGCAGCGTAGCGGCTCAAGAGACCCAGTACTTC	TRBV9	TRBJ2-5	.	.
CASSYISIVSDTQYF	TGTGCCAGCAGTTACATTAGCATAGTTTCAGATACGCAGTATTTT	TRBV6-5	TRBJ2-3	.	.
CASRKEAWNTEAFF	TGTGCCAGCCGTAAGGAGGCATGGAACACTGAAGCTTTCTTT	TRBV6-5	TRBJ1-1	.	.
CASQLAEYNEQFF	TGTGCCAGCCAACTAGCGGAGTACAATGAGCAGTTCTTC	TRBV14	TRBJ2-1	few	TRBD2
CASSPSGQVYNEQFF	TGTGCCAGCTCACCATCGGGACAAGTCTACAATGAGCAGTTCTTC	TRBV18	TRBJ2-1	.	.
CASSLRSAGGTYEQYF	TGTGCCAGCAGTTTAAGGTCAGCGGGAGGAACCTACGAGCAGTACTTC	TRBV28	TRBJ2-7	.	TRBD2
CASSYWTASGYNEQFF	TGTGCCAGCAGTTACTGGACGGCTAGCGGATACAATGAGCAGTTCTTC	TRBV6-5	TRBJ2-1	.	TRBD2
CAISEGLAGGSSYEQYF	TGTGCCATCAGTGAGGGACTAGCGGGAGGCAGCTCCTACGAGCAGTACTTC	TRBV10-3	TRBJ2-7	few	TRBD2
CATSRDRGYEQYF	TGTGCCACCAGCAGAGATCGCGGGTACGAGCAGTACTTC	TRBV15	TRBJ2-7	once	.
CASSPRSGGKAFF	TGTGCCAGCAGCCCAAGATCAGGGGGGAAAGCTTTCTTT	TRBV14	TRBJ1-1	.	TRBD1
CASSGWDRVNGYTF	TGTGCCAGCAGTGGATGGGACAGGGTTAATGGCTACACCTTC	TRBV6-1	TRBJ1-2	.	TRBD1
CASSPGRGTDTQYF	TGTGCCAGCAGCCCCGGGAGAGGCACAGATACGCAGTATTTT	TRBV11-2	TRBJ2-3	.	.
CASSQIQDYEQYF	TGTGCCAGCAGCCAGATTCAGGACTACGAGCAGTACTTC	TRBV9	TRBJ2-7	.	.
CASSVATGAGYEQYF	TGTGCCAGCAGCGTAGCTACGGGAGCAGGGTACGAGCAGTACTTC	TRBV9	TRBJ2-7	.	.
CASSLGAGTTRSGEQYF	TGTGCCAGCAGCTTAGGTGCAGGGACCACGCGGTCTGGCGAGCAGTACTTC	TRBV7-9	TRBJ2-7	.	.
CSVGLADEQYF	TGCAGCGTCGGACTAGCCGACGAGCAGTACTTC	TRBV29-1	TRBJ2-7	few	TRBD2
CASSLDVSGSYEQYF	TGTGCCAGCAGCTTAGACGTTAGCGGTTCCTACGAGCAGTACTTC	TRBV7-2	TRBJ2-7	.	.
CASSLETGIKRKAEAFF	TGTGCCAGCAGTTTAGAGACAGGCATAAAACGTAAAGCTGAAGCTTTCTTT	TRBV27	TRBJ1-1	.	.
CASRRSYEQYF	TGTGCCAGCCGCCGCTCCTACGAGCAGTACTTC	TRBV6-5	TRBJ2-7	.	.
CAWSVSSVGGDTQYF	TGTGCCTGGAGTGTAAGTTCCGTCGGAGGAGATACGCAGTATTTT	TRBV30	TRBJ2-3	.	.
CASSAVSTGELFF	TGTGCCAGCAGCGCGGTATCAACCGGGGAGCTGTTTTTT	TRBV9	TRBJ2-2	.	.
CASRAGVADTQYF	TGTGCCAGCAGGGCGGGAGTAGCAGATACGCAGTATTTT	TRBV7-8	TRBJ2-3	few	TRBD2
CASSLIPLGRLGVKYF	TGTGCCAGCAGCTTAATCCCCCTGGGGCGGTTAGGGGTAAAGTACTTC	TRBV11-2	TRBJ2-7	.	.
CASKTGTGLYEQYF	TGTGCCAGCAAGACCGGGACAGGGTTATACGAGCAGTACTTC	TRBV13	TRBJ2-7	.	TRBD1
CASSSSRGQLLFEQYF	TGTGCCAGCAGTTCATCCAGGGGGCAACTTTTATTTGAGCAGTACTTC	TRBV28	TRBJ2-7	once	TRBD1
CASKLRTGANTIYF	TGTGCCAGCAAACTTAGGACAGGGGCAAACACCATATATTTT	TRBV6-5	TRBJ1-3	.	TRBD1
CASSFATRLAGDREQYF	TGTGCCAGCAGTTTTGCGACTAGGCTAGCGGGAGATCGGGAGCAGTACTTC	TRBV28	TRBJ2-7	.	TRBD2
CASSEGSSQSYGYTF	TGTGCCAGCAGTGAGGGTTCGAGCCAAAGCTATGGCTACACCTTC	TRBV25-1	TRBJ1-2	.	.
CASSYYRGYEQYF	TGTGCCAGCAGTTACTATCGAGGCTACGAGCAGTACTTC	TRBV6-5	TRBJ2-7	.	.
CASSLTGERSYNEQFF	TGTGCCAGCAGCTTAACGGGGGAAAGGTCCTACAATGAGCAGTTCTTC	TRBV7-8	TRBJ2-1	few	.
CASSRAGTNTGELFF	TGTGCCAGCAGCCGGGCGGGGACGAACACCGGGGAGCTGTTTTTT	TRBV11-3	TRBJ2-2	.	.
CAISDLSSGRYNEQFF	TGTGCCATCAGTGATCTTTCTAGCGGGCGGTACAATGAGCAGTTCTTC	TRBV10-3	TRBJ2-1	.	TRBD2
CASSFSAGPYEQYF	TGTGCCAGCAGCTTTTCCGCTGGCCCCTACGAGCAGTACTTC	TRBV7-2	TRBJ2-7	.	.
CASTQTGATNEKLFF	TGTGCCAGCACCCAAACAGGGGCCACTAATGAAAAACTGTTTTTT	TRBV6-5	TRBJ1-4	.	TRBD1